These 8 T cell receptor beta chains share one sample of origin, sequenced in a study of vaccination and CD4 T cells after COVID-19. These receptors' targets are unknown. The treatment was: roughly 11-day PBMC culture with coronavirus spike peptide pools or control peptides (ViraFEST assay). Oncomine TCR Beta short-read sequencing was applied to DNA from cultured CD4+ T cells. In TCRdb, the PCR reads were re-called with MiXCR into one record per CDR3 protein. The data hold more than 13,000 distinct CDR3 sequences, with 50% to 60% observed a single time. Sequencing used CD4+ T cells from blood, cultured in vitro, obtained before SARS-CoV-2 vaccination. These receptors were collected from a human donor who had recovered from COVID-19.

In regard to this clonotype: One end of the junction is discordant with germline, which a read error may explain. The chain recombines TRBV20-1 with TRBJ1-5; D is unresolved. This CDR3 spans 12 amino acids. Germline CDR1 is DFQATT and CDR2 is SNEGSKA (reference sequence). The CDR3 is CALGRANQPQHF. CDR3 coding DNA: TGTGCCCTGGGTAGGGCCAATCAGCCCCAGCATTTT.

This clonotype was picked up one time. The V call is TRBV18, the J call TRBJ1-1; TRBD1 matches at 9 bases. Germline V gene sequence: CDR1 KGHSH, CDR2 LQKENI. The CDR3 runs 16 residues. The junction had 9 bases not matched to a gene; V was cut back by 2 bases and J by 5 bases. CDR3 DNA sequence: TGTGCCAGCTCACCAGAGGGACAGGGAAGGAGGACTGAAGCTTTCTTT. Its translation: CASSPEGQGRRTEAFF.

The chain links TRBV20-1 to TRBJ2-1, with TRBD2 as a possible D gene (6 bases). V was pared by 4 bases and J by 4 bases, with 20 bases between. Germline-derived CDR1 and CDR2 are DFQATT and SNEGSKA (reference sequence). The CDR3 is 16 residues long. CDR3 in amino acids: CSATPTTGTLYNEQFF. The CDR3 bases are TGCAGTGCTACCCCAACTACCGGGACTTTGTACAATGAGCAGTTCTTC.

The CDR3, as DNA: TGTGCCAGCAGCTTTCCGGGGGGGCCTGGAGATACGCAGTATTTT. It encodes CASSFPGGPGDTQYF. The V call is TRBV5-4, the J call TRBJ2-3; the match to TRBD2 covers 8 bases. Germline V gene lookup returns CDR1 SGHNT and CDR2 YYREEE (reference sequence). J was trimmed by 5 bases and V by 2 bases; bases with no gene match: 7. The CDR3 sequence is 15 residues long. The whole variable domain, filled in from reference TRBV5-4 and TRBJ2-3, reads ETGVTQSPTHLIKTRGQQVTLRCSSQSGHNTVSWYQQALGQGPQFIFQYYREEENGRGNFPPRFSGLQFPNYSSELNVNALELDDSALYLCASSFPGGPGDTQYFGPGTRLTVL.

The chain couples TRBV11-2 to TRBJ1-2; no clear D. CDR3 size: 14 residues. V lost 4 bases and J 7 bases, leaving 16 bases between the germline ends. Looked up from germline, CDR1 is SGHAT and CDR2 is FQNNGV. The CDR3 DNA reads TGTGCCAGCAGCTCCACCGTTGGGGTCGGTGGCTACACCTTC. It codes for CASSSTVGVGGYTF.

The table lists this clonotype with a count of one. The final CDR3 position lacks the conserved phenylalanine or tryptophan, pointing to a likely read error. CDR3 loop: CASSALESVQFL. Here the CDR3 DNA reads TGTGCCAGCAGCGCCCTAGAAAGTGTCCAGTTCCTC. The chain joins TRBV11-3 to TRBJ2-1; no definite D call. The CDR3 totals 12 residues. V lost 5 bases and J 13 bases, leaving 15 bases between the germline ends. Germline CDR1 and CDR2: SGHNT and YENEEA.

V usage is TRBV7-2 and J usage is TRBJ2-1; 15 bases are a match to TRBD2. The CDR3 extends over 21 amino acids. Germline CDR1 is SGHTA and CDR2 is FQGNSA. Trimming removed 1 base from V and 2 bases from J; junction bases left unmatched: 12. The CDR3 sequence: CASSLGLGTSGRPRPYNEQFF. In DNA, the CDR3 is TGTGCCAGCAGCTTAGGTCTAGGGACTAGCGGGAGGCCTCGTCCCTACAATGAGCAGTTCTTC.

The chain uses TRBV6-5 and TRBJ2-2, with TRBD1 matching 11 bases. V dropped 4 bases and J dropped 0; count of bases not matched to a gene: 4. The CDR3 runs 17 residues. Germline V gene data show CDR1 as MNHEY and CDR2 as SVGAGI. The chain's CDR3 is CASSLDRGLPNTGELFF. In DNA, the CDR3 is TGTGCCAGCAGTTTGGACAGGGGGCTCCCGAACACCGGGGAGCTGTTTTTT.